This T cell receptor (beta chain) emerged from a study of shared clonotypes between healthy human individuals. Original analysis: ImmunoSEQ output held junction-only sequences without quality scores, so filtering differed. Measured with immunoSEQ multiplex PCR; TCRdb has only the in-frame clones, and not every one. Clonal size and the V and J genes are those of that table, whereas D and trimming came from the DNA. The sample carries millions of clones, more than 85% recorded once. The germline gives CDR1 MNHNY, CDR2 SVGAGI (reference sequence). V lost 2 bases to trimming and J lost 2 bases, with 13 bases between them. The CDR3 runs to 16 residues. Study-wide results and limits: Non-shared clonotypes displayed generation probabilities falling below those of clonotypes present in all four donors.

This clone came up once. Antigen: not known. The chain combines TRBV6-6 with TRBJ1-3, with D tentatively TRBD1 (6 bases). The TCR originated in a young man in good health. Some clones in this sample may be carry-over from other donors' samples. The sample comprised naive CD4+ T cells from PBMCs. Stated subset: CD45RA+ positively selected. CDR3 amino acids: CASSYPAGAPGNTIYF. For the CDR3, the DNA is TGTGCCAGCAGTTACCCTGCAGGGGCCCCTGGAAACACCATATATTTT.